This T cell receptor (beta chain) was captured by sequencing in a study of human T cells and chemical hapten exposure. Whole-study results and caveats: Among TCRs, those above 1 in 1000 frequency were unaffected by DPC sensitization.

TCRdb recomputed calls from the RACE reads with MiXCR, one row per CDR3 protein. Of some 42,000 distinct CDR3 sequences in the sample, 9.5% to 10% were seen once. This clonotype was recorded at least ten times. Its antigen is unidentified. Time point given: patch test 2, 6 weeks after DPC sensitization. Treatment given: therapeutic diphenylcyclopropenone sensitization with weekly scalp DPC. Blood, whole and unfractionated, served as the source for total RNA extraction. The CDR3 is 15 amino acids. With 6 bases removed from V and 0 bases from J, the gap between germline ends came to 11 bases. Here the sequenced sample was whole blood, taken in connection with sensitization to the hapten diphenylcyclopropenone (DPC). This rearrangement joins TRBV12-3 or TRBV12-4 to TRBJ2-2; D may be TRBD1 or TRBD2 (5 bases each). The TCR sequence derives from a woman aged 30 to 39 with alopecia areata. Some clones in this sample may be carry-over from other donors' samples. The CDR3 nucleotides read TGTGCCAGCAGCCTAGGGACCGCGAACACCGGGGAGCTGTTTTTT. Its protein product is CASSLGTANTGELFF.